This entry lists 22 T cell receptor beta chains sequenced from one sample in a study of response to subunit inactivated influenza vaccine. TCRdb processed the RT-PCR reads anew with MiXCR; each CDR3 protein has one entry. The data show over 450,000 distinct CDR3 sequences, 10% to 15% seen once. The source material was PBMCs from blood, sampled 45 days after vaccination. The receptors were gathered from a man aged 45-60 years who received an inactivated influenza vaccine.

V gene TRBV20-1 combines with J gene TRBJ2-2; D not certain. Between the trimmed V and J ends, which lost 1 base and 7 bases, there was a span of 10 bases. The CDR3 length is 13 residues. The V gene's germline CDR1 is DFQATT and CDR2 SNEGSKA (reference sequence). Here the CDR3 DNA reads TGCAGTGCTAGAGCGTGGATGGGCGGGGAGCTGTTTTTT. This sequence encodes CSARAWMGGELFF.

This clonotype has just a few counts. The chain combines TRBV12-3 or TRBV12-4 with TRBJ1-1; D may be TRBD1 (6 bases). V dropped 6 bases and J dropped 1 base, with 12 bases sitting between them. This CDR3 has 14 residues. In nucleotides, the CDR3 is TGTGCCAGCAGCCCGACAGGAGGGAACACTGAAGCTTTCTTT. It codes for CASSPTGGNTEAFF.

The table lists this clonotype with a few counts. V is TRBV20-1 and J is TRBJ2-5; 16 bases align to TRBD2. This CDR3 comprises 16 residues. J was trimmed by 5 bases and V by 5 bases; bases with no gene match: 8. CDR1 and CDR2 from the germline V gene are DFQATT and SNEGSKA (reference sequence). The CDR3 DNA follows: TGCAGTGCTGAAGGGACTAGCGGGAGGGCGCAGGAGACCCAGTACTTC. It specifies CSAEGTSGRAQETQYF.

The chain uses TRBV11-2 and TRBJ2-1, with 7 bases identical to TRBD1. Germline V gives CDR1 SGHAT, CDR2 FQNNGV. Trimming took 1 base from V and 7 from J; bases not matched to a gene: 13. CDR3 size: 17 residues. For the CDR3, the DNA is TGTGCCAGCAGCTTAGGACAAACAGGGGTTCAAAGGAATGAGCAGTTCTTC. Its translation: CASSLGQTGVQRNEQFF.

This clonotype was counted ten times or more. This chain connects TRBV25-1 to TRBJ2-2; 7 nucleotides align to TRBD2. This CDR3 spans 16 amino acids. J lost 2 bases, V lost 6 bases, and 9 bases had no gene match. Germline V gene data show CDR1 as MGHDK and CDR2 as SYGVNS. This chain's CDR3 is CASSHQRGVNTGELFF. The CDR3 nucleotides are TGTGCCAGCAGCCACCAACGGGGGGTTAACACCGGGGAGCTGTTTTTT. The variable domain in full, with the rest retrieved from reference TRBV25-1 and TRBJ2-2, is EADIYQTPRYLVIGTGKKITLECSQTMGHDKMYWYQQDPGMELHLIHYSYGVNSTEKGDLSSESTVSRIRTEHFPLTLESARPSHTSQYLCASSHQRGVNTGELFFGEGSRLTVL.

A few counts support this clonotype. The chain couples TRBV4-3 to TRBJ2-1; 12 bases line up with TRBD2. With V trimmed by 0 bases and J by 6 bases, 9 bases remained unmatched. The CDR3 is made up of 18 amino acids. CDR1 and CDR2 from the germline V gene are LGHNA and YSLEER. CDR3 in DNA: TGCGCCAGCAGCCAAGACGAGGGACTAGCGGGTGGGGGCAATGAGCAGTTCTTC. It translates to CASSQDEGLAGGGNEQFF.

J is TRBJ2-7 and V is TRBV7-2, with a weak D call TRBD2 (5 bases). The CDR3 runs to 15 residues. V shed 0 bases and J shed 0 bases, with 9 bases lying between them. Per germline, CDR1 SGHTA and CDR2 FQGNSA. This CDR3 reads CASSLAGSSSYEQYF. As DNA, the CDR3 is TGTGCCAGCAGCTTAGCAGGGAGCTCCTCCTACGAGCAGTACTTC.

Concerning this clonotype: At one boundary the junction diverges from the germline segment, which might be a read error. The chain is built from TRBV7-9 and TRBJ2-7; a weak D match, TRBD2 (5 bases). Germline V CDR1 and CDR2: SEHNR, FQNEAQ (reference sequence). The CDR3 has 11 amino acids. CDR3 bases: TGTGCCAGCAGCTTGGGGAGAGGCCTTGTTTTC. This translates into CASSLGRGLVF.

The chain recombines TRBV5-1 with TRBJ2-7; D is ambiguous. Between the trimmed V and J ends, which lost 4 bases and 2 bases, there was a span of 16 bases. This CDR3 is 15 amino acids long. Germline V gene data show CDR1 as SGHRS and CDR2 as YFSETQ. The CDR3 protein is CASSPRADSAYEQYF. The CDR3 DNA reads as TGCGCCAGCAGCCCCCGGGCGGATTCCGCCTACGAGCAGTACTTC. Full variable domain (rest looked up from reference TRBV5-1 and TRBJ2-7): KAGVTQTPRYLIKTRGQQVTLSCSPISGHRSVSWYQQTPGQGLQFLFEYFSETQRNKGNFPGRFSGRQFSNSRSEMNVSTLELGDSALYLCASSPRADSAYEQYFGPGTRLTVT.

This clonotype appeared many times. This chain connects TRBV20-1 to TRBJ1-5; 7 bases line up with TRBD1. The germline CDR1 and CDR2 sequences are DFQATT and SNEGSKA (reference sequence). After removal of 0 bases from V and 5 bases from J, the junction contained 7 bases not matched to a gene. The CDR3 extends over 15 amino acids. The CDR3 here is CSARDGGGADQPQHF. CDR3 sequence (DNA): TGCAGTGCTAGAGATGGAGGGGGCGCAGATCAGCCCCAGCATTTT.

This clonotype was detected a few times. The chain is built from TRBV6-5 and TRBJ2-7; D might be TRBD1 or TRBD2, each matching 5 bases. There are 18 residues in the CDR3. CDR1 MNHEY and CDR2 SVGAGI come from the germline V gene. With 0 bases removed from V and 5 bases from J, the gap between germline ends came to 23 bases. CDR3 protein: CASSYSADPGPQSNEQYF. CDR3 DNA sequence: TGTGCCAGCAGTTACTCAGCAGATCCGGGACCGCAAAGCAACGAGCAGTACTTC.

V is TRBV2 and J is TRBJ2-7, with 8 bases identical to TRBD2. CDR1 is SNHLY, CDR2 FYNNEI, per germline. The CDR3 is made up of 14 amino acids. V lost 4 bases and J lost 4; bases outside the gene matches: 6. CDR3 DNA sequence: TGTGCCAGCAGTGTAAGCGGGGGCTTATACGAGCAGTACTTC. Protein product: CASSVSGGLYEQYF.

The chain joins TRBV12-3 or TRBV12-4 to TRBJ1-2; 7 positions agree with TRBD1. The CDR3 consists of 15 residues. The junction had 15 bases not matched to a gene; V was cut back by 6 bases and J by 8 bases. The DNA for the CDR3 is TGTGCCAGCAGACCCCGGGGACAGCTGCTTCAGGGCTACACCTTC. As protein: CASRPRGQLLQGYTF.

The sample holds a few counts of this clonotype. This chain joins TRBV20-1 and TRBJ1-2; 7 bases are a match to TRBD1. The V gene end was trimmed by 2 bases and the J gene end by 2 bases; junction bases not matched to a gene: 5. There are 14 residues in the CDR3. Germline CDR1 is DFQATT and CDR2 is SNEGSKA (reference sequence). CDR3 sequence (DNA): TGCAGTGCTAGACCGGGACAGACGAACTATGGCTACACCTTC. The encoded protein is CSARPGQTNYGYTF.

This clonotype turned up a few times. The V and J genes are TRBV7-6 and TRBJ1-3; tentative D call: TRBD1 (5 bases). Per the germline V gene, CDR1 is SGHVS and CDR2 is FNYEAQ. The CDR3 spans 16 residues. The V end lost 5 bases, the J end lost 0 bases, and 14 bases lay between the germline ends. The DNA for the CDR3 is TGTGCCAGCAGCCTAGGGCGGGGGATCTCTGGAAACACCATATATTTT. It yields the protein CASSLGRGISGNTIYF.

This clonotype was found a few times. The rearrangement uses TRBV6-2 or TRBV6-3 and TRBJ2-3; 8 nucleotides line up with TRBD2. The CDR3 is made up of 16 amino acids. Germline V CDR1 and CDR2: MNHEY, SVGEGT. The V segment lost 8 bases and the J segment 0 bases; nucleotides outside the gene matches: 10. Here the CDR3 DNA reads TGTGCCAGCGGATATCGTAGCGGGACAAGCACAGATACGCAGTATTTT. Protein sequence: CASGYRSGTSTDTQYF.

This clonotype was observed a few times. V gene TRBV4-2 combines with J gene TRBJ2-7, with 10 bases identical to TRBD2. CDR1 and CDR2 (germline): LGHNA, YNFKEQ. V was pared by 4 bases and J by 7 bases, with 4 bases of the junction left unmatched. The CDR3 is 13 amino acids. CDR3 sequence (DNA): TGTGCCAGCAGCCTCGGACTAGCGGAAGAGCAGTACTTC. Its protein product is CASSLGLAEEQYF.

V usage is TRBV7-2 and J usage is TRBJ1-1; tentatively, D is TRBD1 (6 bases). The V and J ends lost 5 bases and 4 bases respectively, with 14 bases between them. The V gene's germline CDR1 is SGHTA and CDR2 FQGNSA. The CDR3 contains 14 residues. The CDR3 reads CASSPMEGGTEAFF. In DNA form, the CDR3 reads TGTGCCAGCAGCCCGATGGAGGGGGGCACTGAAGCTTTCTTT.

In its sample, this clonotype was seen a few times. The V call is TRBV11-1, the J call TRBJ2-5; no clear D. Per the germline V gene, CDR1 is SGHAT and CDR2 is FQDESV (reference sequence). V lost 3 bases, J lost 4 bases, and 24 bases lay in between. The CDR3 spans 18 residues. CDR3 sequence: CASSLPSFVISNRETQYF. The CDR3, as DNA: TGTGCCAGCAGCTTGCCGAGTTTTGTTATCTCGAACCGAGAGACCCAGTACTTC.

This clonotype was seen ten or more times. V is TRBV24-1 and J is TRBJ1-1; the D gene is possibly TRBD1 (5 bases). Trimming cost V 4 bases and J 6 bases, with 14 bases left between them. The CDR3 spans 14 residues. Germline assignment: CDR1 KGHDR and CDR2 SFDVKD. The chain's CDR3 is CATSESGLAAEAFF. CDR3 bases: TGTGCCACCAGTGAGTCGGGACTGGCTGCTGAAGCTTTCTTT.

The rearrangement links TRBV20-1 to TRBJ2-7; weak D call: TRBD2 (6 bases). This CDR3 contains 15 residues. Looked up from germline, CDR1 is DFQATT and CDR2 is SNEGSKA (reference sequence). The V and J ends lost 6 bases and 1 base respectively, with 19 bases between them. CDR3 bases: TGCAGTGCCCCCTTCCCAGCGGGCGGGTCCTACGAGCAGTACTTC. It specifies CSAPFPAGGSYEQYF.

This clonotype was found a few times. V gene TRBV28 combines with J gene TRBJ2-1; D is uncertain. The length of the CDR3 is 13 residues. V was shortened by 2 bases and J by 5 bases, with 7 bases between the two germline ends. Germline CDR1 is MDHEN and CDR2 is SYDVKM. DNA for the CDR3: TGTGCCAGCAGTTTACGGCGGAACAATGAGCAGTTCTTC. Protein sequence: CASSLRRNNEQFF.